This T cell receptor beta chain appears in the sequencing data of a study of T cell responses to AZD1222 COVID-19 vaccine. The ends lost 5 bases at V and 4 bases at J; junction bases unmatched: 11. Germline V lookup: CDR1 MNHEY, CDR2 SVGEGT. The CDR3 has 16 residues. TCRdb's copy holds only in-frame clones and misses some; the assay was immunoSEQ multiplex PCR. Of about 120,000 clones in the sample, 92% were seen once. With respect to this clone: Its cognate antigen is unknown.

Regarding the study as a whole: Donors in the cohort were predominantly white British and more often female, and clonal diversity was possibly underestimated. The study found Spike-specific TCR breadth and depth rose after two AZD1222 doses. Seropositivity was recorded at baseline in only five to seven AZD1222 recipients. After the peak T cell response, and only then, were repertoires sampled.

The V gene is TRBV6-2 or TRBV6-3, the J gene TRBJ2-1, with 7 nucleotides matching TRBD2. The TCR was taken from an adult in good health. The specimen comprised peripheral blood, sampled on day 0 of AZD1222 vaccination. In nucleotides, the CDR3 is TGTGCCAGCAGTCCCCAGCCTAGCGGCGGATACAATGAGCAGTTCTTC. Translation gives CASSPQPSGGYNEQFF.